This paragraph covers one T cell receptor (beta chain) sequence. The antigen is unknown. These data come from a study of T-cell memory formation after mild COVID-19. Study at large: TCR clusters largely stayed donor specific.

Deletions cut 8 bases from V and 3 bases from J, with 14 bases between. Germline V CDR1 and CDR2: MNHEY, SVGAGI. This CDR3 spans 14 amino acids. TCRdb processed the 5' RACE reads anew with MiXCR; each CDR3 protein has one entry. The table has about 440,000 distinct CDR3 sequences, around 19% seen once. Points from the study as a whole: There were some responding clones in pre-infection memory, which suggested that cross-reactive memory had joined. Clones that shrank (day 15 to 85) were balanced CD4/CD8, whereas later expanders leaned CD4+.

The V gene is TRBV6-5, the J gene TRBJ1-3; no clear D. The TCR originated in an adult woman who had mild COVID-19 (a few samples of this study predate the infection). Cell type and time point are not known. Sequencing was performed on PBMCs or a T cell subset sorted from them (not recorded which). The CDR3 loop is CASSRTAGGNTIYF. CDR3 DNA sequence: TGTGCCAGCTCTAGGACGGCGGGTGGAAACACCATATATTTT.